One sample yielded the 25 T cell receptor beta chains listed below, sequenced in a study of identical twins (dated by TCRdb to the mid-2010s). Library prep was done by 5' RACE. The run used an Illumina HiSeq 2000. The raw public data were reprocessed by TCRdb itself: fastp quality trimming at Q25, MiXCR clonotype calling, in-frame beta chains only. Records with the same CDR3 protein are collapsed into one entry carrying the most frequent genes and DNA. This sample holds some 690,000 distinct CDR3 sequences; 20% to 25% were observed only once. 4% to 4.5% of the sample lies in the top ten. This sample also belongs to another study, concerning T cells expressing NK-cell markers.

Sequenced input: PBMCs. These receptors all stem from a young woman in good health.

This clonotype was counted a few times. The gene calls are TRBV27 and TRBJ2-1; 7 bases map to TRBD1. Germline CDR1 is MNHEY and CDR2 is SMNVEV (reference sequence). Germline trimming cut 4 bases from V and 4 bases from J; bases unmatched to any gene: 10. The CDR3 extends over 16 amino acids. CDR3 DNA: TGTGCCAGCAGTTCAGCCCGAACAGGGGTTTACAATGAGCAGTTCTTC. Its protein is CASSSARTGVYNEQFF.

This clonotype was observed many times. The genes are TRBV7-9 and TRBJ1-2; D unclear. Germline V gene sequence: CDR1 SEHNR, CDR2 FQNEAQ (reference sequence). The V end was cut by 0 bases, the J end by 0 bases, with 11 bases between. The CDR3 has 16 residues. The CDR3 DNA reads as TGTGCCAGCAGCTTAGCGCTGAATTCAGCTAACTATGGCTACACCTTC. Protein: CASSLALNSANYGYTF.

The chain is built from TRBV7-9 and TRBJ2-7; D is unresolved. CDR3 length equals 15 residues. The germline CDR1 and CDR2 sequences are SEHNR and FQNEAQ (reference sequence). V was trimmed by 4 bases and J by 0 bases, leaving 13 bases between them. CDR3 region: CASSSTLEASYEQYF. DNA of the CDR3: TGTGCCAGCAGCTCGACTTTGGAAGCCTCCTACGAGCAGTACTTC.

The chain uses TRBV12-3 or TRBV12-4 and TRBJ1-3; D is unresolved. The CDR3 loop spans 12 amino acids. V shed 1 base and J shed 5 bases, with 3 bases lying between them. The CDR3 sequence: CASSLVRNTIYF. Here the CDR3 DNA reads TGTGCCAGCAGTTTAGTGAGAAACACCATATATTTT.

This clonotype was detected many times. This chain connects TRBV5-1 to TRBJ1-2; D is ambiguous. This CDR3 spans 14 amino acids. Trimming took off 4 bases at V and 8 bases at J, with 18 bases between the two ends. The V gene's germline CDR1 is SGHRS and CDR2 YFSETQ. As DNA, the CDR3 is TGCGCCAGCAGCCCGGAGGAGGGAGGGAAAGGCTACACCTTC. Translated, it gives CASSPEEGGKGYTF.

The table lists this clonotype with a few counts. The chain uses TRBV5-1 and TRBJ1-2; the D gene is possibly TRBD1 (5 bases). Germline lookup yields CDR1 SGHRS and CDR2 YFSETQ. Trimming removed 1 base from V and 8 bases from J, with 12 bases in between. The CDR3 sequence is 13 residues long. CDR3 region: CASSLNSGDGYTF. CDR3 DNA sequence: TGCGCCAGCAGCTTGAATTCCGGGGACGGCTACACCTTC.

The sample holds a few counts of this clonotype. The chain carries TRBV5-1 and TRBJ2-3, with D possibly being TRBD2 (5 bases). CDR3 length equals 16 residues. The V gene's germline CDR1 is SGHRS and CDR2 YFSETQ. V dropped 1 base and J dropped 0 bases, with 12 bases sitting between them. The CDR3, as DNA: TGCGCCAGCAGCTTGAGCGACCGGAGGAGCACAGATACGCAGTATTTT. Its translation is CASSLSDRRSTDTQYF.

The CDR3 region is CASSVGRTGTTEAFF. The CDR3 nucleotides read TGTGCCAGCAGCGTAGGGAGGACAGGGACTACTGAAGCTTTCTTT. The chain has TRBV9 and TRBJ1-1; 8 bases map to TRBD1. Germline V gives CDR1 SGDLS, CDR2 YYNGEE. V lost 0 bases to trimming and J lost 5 bases; unmatched junction nucleotides: 6. The CDR3 runs 15 residues.

This clonotype was counted a few times. This chain uses TRBV7-9 with TRBJ2-1, with unresolved D. This CDR3 region has 15 residues. Germline CDR1 SEHNR, CDR2 FQNEAQ (reference sequence). V was clipped by 6 bases and J by 7 bases, with 19 bases between them. The CDR3 sequence is CASRPPRAAWNEQFF. CDR3 DNA: TGTGCCAGCAGACCCCCCCGGGCGGCCTGGAATGAGCAGTTCTTC.

This clonotype was counted a few times. V gene TRBV7-6 combines with J gene TRBJ2-2; D unresolved. Germline assignment: CDR1 SGHVS and CDR2 FNYEAQ. V was clipped by 0 bases and J by 0 bases, with 8 bases between them. The CDR3 is made up of 16 amino acids. Written as DNA, the CDR3 is TGTGCCAGCAGCTTAGCGTCTGCGCCGAACACCGGGGAGCTGTTTTTT. Residues: CASSLASAPNTGELFF.

This clonotype turned up a few times. The V gene is TRBV5-6, the J gene TRBJ2-3; possibly TRBD2 for D (6 bases). V lost 3 bases to trimming and J lost 1 base, with 12 bases between them. Germline V gives CDR1 SGHDT, CDR2 YYEEEE. The CDR3 is 15 amino acids. The CDR3 reads CASSYTGTRTDTQYF. The DNA of the CDR3 is TGTGCCAGCAGCTATACCGGGACTCGCACAGATACGCAGTATTTT.

Many counts were recorded for this clonotype. The chain has TRBV12-3 or TRBV12-4 and TRBJ2-7, with D hard to call. The CDR3 length is 11 residues. V was clipped by 6 bases and J by 3 bases, with 6 bases between them. The CDR3 region is CASSSLYEQYF. CDR3 DNA sequence: TGTGCCAGCAGCTCCCTCTACGAGCAGTACTTC.

This clonotype has only a few counts. The gene calls are TRBV6-5 and TRBJ1-2, with D hard to call. V was pared by 2 bases and J by 5 bases, with 9 bases between. There are 13 residues in the CDR3. Germline V CDR1 and CDR2: MNHEY, SVGAGI. The CDR3 region is CASSYTLAYGYTF. CDR3 DNA: TGTGCCAGCAGTTACACCCTGGCGTATGGCTACACCTTC.

The CDR3 is CSVEESSGRNEQFF. In nucleotides, the CDR3 is TGCAGCGTTGAGGAGTCTAGCGGGAGGAATGAGCAGTTCTTC. The chain recombines TRBV29-1 with TRBJ2-1; 11 nucleotides agree with TRBD2. Germline assignment: CDR1 SQVTM and CDR2 ANQGSEA. V gave up 3 bases and J gave up 7 bases; unmatched junction bases: 5. This CDR3 region has 14 residues.

The chain couples TRBV7-9 to TRBJ2-2; D unclear. V lost 6 bases, J lost 4 bases, and 9 bases lay in between. Germline CDR1 and CDR2: SEHNR and FQNEAQ (reference sequence). There are 13 residues in the CDR3. CDR3 nucleotides: TGTGCCAGCAGTTATACTACCACCGGGGAGCTGTTTTTT. It encodes CASSYTTTGELFF.

This rearrangement joins TRBV7-9 to TRBJ2-1; tentative D call: TRBD2 (6 bases). Germline CDR1 reads SEHNR; CDR2 reads FQNEAQ (reference sequence). Trimming shortened V by 5 bases and J by 9 bases, and 14 bases separated the two germline ends. The CDR3 contains 13 residues. The chain's CDR3 is CASSGKSGLEQFF. The CDR3 bases are TGTGCCAGCAGCGGTAAGAGCGGGCTTGAGCAGTTCTTC.

The chain combines TRBV20-1 with TRBJ2-3, with D hard to call. Germline assignment: CDR1 DFQATT and CDR2 SNEGSKA (reference sequence). This CDR3 spans 11 amino acids. V lost 6 bases and J lost 2, with 6 bases in between. As DNA, the CDR3 is TGCAGTGCCGTGTTCACAGATACGCAGTATTTT. It translates to CSAVFTDTQYF.

J is TRBJ2-2 and V is TRBV7-9; possibly TRBD2 for D (6 bases). Per the germline V gene, CDR1 is SEHNR and CDR2 is FQNEAQ (reference sequence). With 4 bases removed from V and 1 base from J, the gap between germline ends came to 16 bases. CDR3 length: 17 amino acids. The CDR3 loop is CASSSVSGRWNTGELFF. CDR3 bases: TGTGCCAGCAGCTCGGTTTCCGGGAGATGGAACACCGGGGAGCTGTTTTTT. Looking up the rest from reference TRBV7-9 and TRBJ2-2 gives the full variable domain: DTGVSQNPRHKITKRGQNVTFRCDPISEHNRLYWYRQTLGQGPEFLTYFQNEAQLEKSRLLSDRFSAERPKGSFSTLEIQRTEQGDSAMYLCASSSVSGRWNTGELFFGEGSRLTVL.

The table lists this clonotype with many counts. J is TRBJ2-3 and V is TRBV20-1; either TRBD1 or TRBD2 may fit D (5 bases each). The CDR3 loop spans 14 amino acids. Trimming stripped 7 bases from V and 6 bases from J, with 20 bases between. Per the germline V gene, CDR1 is DFQATT and CDR2 is SNEGSKA (reference sequence). CDR3: CSGVRGRRRDTQYF. In DNA form, the CDR3 reads TGCAGTGGCGTCCGGGGCCGACGGAGGGATACGCAGTATTTT.

The V gene is TRBV20-1, the J gene TRBJ2-7, with D tentatively TRBD2 (5 bases). Trimming stripped 3 bases from V and 2 bases from J, with 8 bases between. Germline-derived CDR1 and CDR2 are DFQATT and SNEGSKA (reference sequence). The CDR3 is made up of 12 amino acids. For the CDR3, the DNA is TGCAGTGCTAGGGGAGACACCTACGAGCAGTACTTC. Its protein product is CSARGDTYEQYF.

The table lists this clonotype with a few counts. Here the CDR3 reads CASSQDGADLAYNEQFF. As DNA, the CDR3 is TGCGCCAGCAGCCAAGATGGCGCGGACCTGGCCTACAATGAGCAGTTCTTC. The chain employs TRBV4-3 and TRBJ2-1; D ambiguous. From germline, CDR1 is LGHNA and CDR2 YSLEER. The CDR3 is made up of 17 amino acids. With 0 bases removed from V and 2 bases from J, the gap between germline ends came to 14 bases.

This clonotype was seen more than once but under ten times. V is TRBV20-1 and J is TRBJ1-4; weak D call: TRBD1 (6 bases). Germline V CDR1 and CDR2: DFQATT, SNEGSKA (reference sequence). Trimming removed 3 bases at V and 4 bases at J, with 9 bases between. The CDR3 is 13 residues long. Written as DNA, the CDR3 is TGCAGTGCTAGTTACAGGGATAATGAAAAACTGTTTTTT. Its protein is CSASYRDNEKLFF.

V and J are TRBV12-3 or TRBV12-4 and TRBJ1-2; D ambiguous. The CDR3 length is 12 residues. V lost 3 bases and J 11 bases, leaving 13 bases between the germline ends. Written as DNA, the CDR3 is TGTGCCAGCAGTTTTACGGCAGGTGTTTACACCTTC. Its protein is CASSFTAGVYTF.

The chain is built from TRBV12-3 or TRBV12-4 and TRBJ2-7, with TRBD2 matching over 8 bases. J lost 5 bases, V lost 4 bases, and 7 bases had no gene match. This CDR3 comprises 14 residues. This CDR3 is CASSWDGRANEQYF. In nucleotides, the CDR3 is TGTGCCAGCAGTTGGGACGGGAGGGCGAACGAGCAGTACTTC.

The chain employs TRBV19 and TRBJ1-5; D remains ambiguous. The V end lost 4 bases, the J end lost 7 bases, and 17 bases lay between the germline ends. CDR3 length: 15 amino acids. Germline loops: CDR1 LNHDA, CDR2 SQIVND (reference sequence). The CDR3 spells CASSTETAYDQPQHF. The CDR3, as DNA: TGTGCCAGTAGTACCGAGACCGCGTATGACCAGCCCCAGCATTTT.